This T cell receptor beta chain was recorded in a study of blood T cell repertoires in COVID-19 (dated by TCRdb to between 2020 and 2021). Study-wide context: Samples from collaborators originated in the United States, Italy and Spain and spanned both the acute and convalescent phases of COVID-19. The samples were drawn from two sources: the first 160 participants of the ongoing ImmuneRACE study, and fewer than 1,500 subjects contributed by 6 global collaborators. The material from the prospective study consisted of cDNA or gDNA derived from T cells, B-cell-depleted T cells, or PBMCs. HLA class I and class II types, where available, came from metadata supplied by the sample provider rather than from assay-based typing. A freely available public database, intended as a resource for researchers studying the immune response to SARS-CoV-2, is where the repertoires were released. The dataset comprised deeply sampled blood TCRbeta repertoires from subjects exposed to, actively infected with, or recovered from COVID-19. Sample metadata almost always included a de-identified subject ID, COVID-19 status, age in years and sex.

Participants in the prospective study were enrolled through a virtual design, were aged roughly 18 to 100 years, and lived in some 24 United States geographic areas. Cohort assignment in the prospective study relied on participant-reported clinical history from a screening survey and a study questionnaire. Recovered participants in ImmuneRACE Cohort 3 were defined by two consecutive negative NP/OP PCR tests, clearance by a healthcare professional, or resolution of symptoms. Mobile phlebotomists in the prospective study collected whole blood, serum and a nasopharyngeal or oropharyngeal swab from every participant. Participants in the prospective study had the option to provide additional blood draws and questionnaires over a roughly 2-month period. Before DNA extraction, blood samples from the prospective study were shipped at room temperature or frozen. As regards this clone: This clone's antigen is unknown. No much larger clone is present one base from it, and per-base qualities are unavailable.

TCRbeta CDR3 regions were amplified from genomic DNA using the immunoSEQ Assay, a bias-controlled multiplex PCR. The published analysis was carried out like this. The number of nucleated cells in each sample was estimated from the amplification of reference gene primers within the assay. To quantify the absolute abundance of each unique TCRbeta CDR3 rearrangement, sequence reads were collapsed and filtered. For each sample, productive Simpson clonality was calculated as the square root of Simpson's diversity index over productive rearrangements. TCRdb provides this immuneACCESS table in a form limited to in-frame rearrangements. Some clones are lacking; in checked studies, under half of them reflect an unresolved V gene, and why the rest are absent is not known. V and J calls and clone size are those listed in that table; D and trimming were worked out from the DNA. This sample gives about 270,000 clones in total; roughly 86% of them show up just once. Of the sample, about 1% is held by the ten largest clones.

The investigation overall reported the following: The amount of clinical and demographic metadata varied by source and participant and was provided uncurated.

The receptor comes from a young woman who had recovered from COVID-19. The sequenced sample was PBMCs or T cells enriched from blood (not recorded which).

The encoded CDR3 is CASSVKTDNSPLHF. The DNA is TGTGCCAGCAGCGTAAAGACAGATAATTCACCCCTCCACTTT. Here the chain combines TRBV9 and TRBJ1-6, and the D gene may be TRBD1, 5 bases matching. V was cut back by 1 base and J by 5 bases, leaving a gap of 7 bases between them. Taken from cysteine to phenylalanine, the CDR3 has 14 residues. The retained sequence is limited to the CDR3, 42 bases, with the frame set at the first base. Based on the germline V gene, the CDR1 and CDR2 sequences are SGDLS and YYNGEE.